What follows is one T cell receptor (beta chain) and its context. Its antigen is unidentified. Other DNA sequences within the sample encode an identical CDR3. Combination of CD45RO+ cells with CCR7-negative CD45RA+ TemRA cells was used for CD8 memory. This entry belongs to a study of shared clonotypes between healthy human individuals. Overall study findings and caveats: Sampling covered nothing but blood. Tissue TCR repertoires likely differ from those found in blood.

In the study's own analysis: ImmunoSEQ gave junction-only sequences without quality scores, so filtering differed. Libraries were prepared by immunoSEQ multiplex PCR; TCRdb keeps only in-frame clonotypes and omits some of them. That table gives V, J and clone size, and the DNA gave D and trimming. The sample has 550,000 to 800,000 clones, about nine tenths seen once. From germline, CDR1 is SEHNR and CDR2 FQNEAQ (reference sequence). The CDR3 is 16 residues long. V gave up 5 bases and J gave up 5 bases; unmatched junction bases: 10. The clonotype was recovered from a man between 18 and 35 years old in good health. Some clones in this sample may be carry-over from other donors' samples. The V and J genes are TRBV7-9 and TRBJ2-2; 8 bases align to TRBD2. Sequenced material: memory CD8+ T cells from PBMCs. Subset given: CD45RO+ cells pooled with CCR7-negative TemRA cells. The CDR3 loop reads CASSLPGLANTGELFF. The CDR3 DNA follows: TGTGCCAGCAGCCTCCCCGGACTAGCCAATACCGGGGAGCTGTTTTTT.